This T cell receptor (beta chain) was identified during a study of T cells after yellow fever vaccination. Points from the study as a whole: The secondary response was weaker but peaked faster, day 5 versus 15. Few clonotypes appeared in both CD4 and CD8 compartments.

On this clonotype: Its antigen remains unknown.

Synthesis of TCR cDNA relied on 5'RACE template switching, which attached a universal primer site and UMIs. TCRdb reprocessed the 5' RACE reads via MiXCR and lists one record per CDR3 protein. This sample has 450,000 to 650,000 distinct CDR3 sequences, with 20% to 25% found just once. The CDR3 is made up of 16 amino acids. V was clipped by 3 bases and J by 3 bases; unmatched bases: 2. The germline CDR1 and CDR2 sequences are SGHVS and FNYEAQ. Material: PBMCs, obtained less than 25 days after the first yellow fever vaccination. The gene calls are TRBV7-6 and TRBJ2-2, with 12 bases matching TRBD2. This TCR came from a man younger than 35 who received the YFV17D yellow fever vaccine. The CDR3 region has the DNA TGTGCCAGCAGCTTCAGACTAGCGGGGGACACCGGGGAGCTGTTTTTT. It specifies CASSFRLAGDTGELFF.